A selection of T cell receptor beta chains follows, all from one sample in a study of blood T cell repertoires in COVID-19. Clones were sequenced by immunoSEQ multiplex PCR, and TCRdb holds only the in-frame ones, with some missing. The profile shows under 200,000 clones, under 90% of them singletons. Sequenced input: PBMCs or T cells enriched from blood (not recorded which). These receptors all stem from a woman aged 55-70 years who had recovered from COVID-19. Both conserved end residues are part of each CDR3. Clone size is shown for a subset of rows, as once, few, many or a class of expanded clone.

j_gene: TRBJ1-5
abundance: -
v_gene: TRBV12-3/TRBV12-4
CDR3aa: CASSLGGEQPQHF

j_gene: TRBJ1-2
abundance: few
v_gene: TRBV10-3
CDR3aa: CAIRGSGQGDGYTF

j_gene: TRBJ1-2
abundance: -
v_gene: TRBV28
CDR3aa: CASKIDRGNNYGYTF

j_gene: TRBJ1-4
abundance: -
v_gene: TRBV7-6
CDR3aa: CASSLATGVNEKLFF

j_gene: TRBJ1-5
abundance: -
v_gene: TRBV19
CDR3aa: CASSIQSNQPQHF

j_gene: TRBJ1-1
abundance: many
v_gene: TRBV5-1
CDR3aa: CASSVTGGSTEAFF

j_gene: TRBJ2-3
abundance: -
v_gene: TRBV4-2
CDR3aa: CASSQVQSRDTQYF

j_gene: TRBJ1-6
abundance: -
v_gene: TRBV29-1
CDR3aa: CSVEDPNDRAGSSPLHF

j_gene: TRBJ2-2
abundance: -
v_gene: TRBV5-1
CDR3aa: CASSSQASVNTGELFF

j_gene: TRBJ2-5
abundance: few
v_gene: TRBV27
CDR3aa: CASLGQDETQYF

j_gene: TRBJ1-1
abundance: -
v_gene: TRBV24-1
CDR3aa: CATRGSNTEAFF

j_gene: TRBJ1-3
abundance: -
v_gene: TRBV9
CDR3aa: CASSAGIHTSGNTIYF

j_gene: TRBJ1-4
abundance: -
v_gene: TRBV5-1
CDR3aa: CASSLGQGGINEKLFF

j_gene: TRBJ2-3
abundance: once
v_gene: TRBV6-4
CDR3aa: CASSRQAGTDTQYF

j_gene: TRBJ1-1
abundance: -
v_gene: TRBV11-2
CDR3aa: CASSFFDRVNTEAFF

j_gene: TRBJ2-1
abundance: -
v_gene: TRBV5-6
CDR3aa: CASSPARRNNEQFF

j_gene: TRBJ2-5
abundance: -
v_gene: TRBV3-1/TRBV3-2
CDR3aa: CASSQVSSWGVFQETQYF

j_gene: TRBJ2-3
abundance: once
v_gene: TRBV18
CDR3aa: CASCGTGTDTQYF

j_gene: TRBJ1-1
abundance: -
v_gene: TRBV7-9
CDR3aa: CASSLLGQSMNTEAFF

j_gene: TRBJ2-4
abundance: -
v_gene: TRBV29-1
CDR3aa: CSVYEQNSKNIQYF

j_gene: TRBJ1-6
abundance: many
v_gene: TRBV19
CDR3aa: CASPRDRVREDSPLHF

j_gene: TRBJ2-7
abundance: -
v_gene: TRBV10-2
CDR3aa: CASSEAGGTYEQYF

j_gene: TRBJ2-7
abundance: -
v_gene: TRBV21-1
CDR3aa: CASSKGKIRCRGPLGSYEQYF

j_gene: TRBJ1-2
abundance: -
v_gene: TRBV11-2
CDR3aa: CASSLDRGSGYTF